The TCR beta chain under discussion was sequenced for a study of T cell repertoires in cytomegalovirus infection. This clonotype was seen ten or more times. Its antigen is currently unknown. Germline CDR1 MGHRA, CDR2 YSYEKL. The CDR3 has 16 residues. V shed 0 bases and J 4 bases; nucleotides not matched to a gene: 9. A single record per CDR3 protein comes from TCRdb applying MiXCR to the reads. The sample lists approximately 500,000 distinct CDR3 sequences, 30% to 35% occurring once. The sample here was cultured PBMCs, taken from culture after CMV antigen stimulation. This sequence joins TRBV4-1 and TRBJ2-7; TRBD2 agrees at 7 bases. The receptor comes from a human donor in good health (CMV status not recorded). Some clones in this sample may be carry-over from other donors' samples. The CDR3 nucleotides read TGCGCCAGCAGCCAAGAGTGGGCGGGAGAAGGGTACGAGCAGTACTTC. Translating gives CASSQEWAGEGYEQYF.